What follows is one TCR beta chain and its context. What it binds is not known. This sample stems from a study of a mutant IDH1 vaccine in newly diagnosed glioma. Study details: Standard pretreatment was either radiotherapy, temozolomide, or, for most, radiochemotherapy with temozolomide. Study-level results: Approximately 93% of patients showed vaccine-induced immune responses across multiple MHC alleles.

V lost 2 bases and J lost 6; bases outside the gene matches: 10. Germline values: CDR1 SGHRS, CDR2 YFSETQ. The CDR3 runs 15 residues. Documented time point: baseline, week 1 (first vaccination visit). As for treatment: pre-vaccination baseline after standard-of-care therapy. Sequenced by immunoSEQ multiplex PCR; TCRdb stores in-frame clones only, minus some. The data contain around 15,000 clones, roughly 95% of them singletons. Sample: peripheral blood mononuclear cells (PBMCs), taken from a glioma patient treated with radiotherapy, temozolomide or both. The chain links TRBV5-1 to TRBJ1-1, with 7 bases matching TRBD1. The sequence came from a woman aged 18-29 years with glioma. Some clones in this sample may be carry-over from other donors' samples. The CDR3 DNA is TGCGCCAGCAGCTTCCGATTAACAGGGGCAGCTGAAGCTTTCTTT. Translated: CASSFRLTGAAEAFF.